This passage covers 10 T cell receptor beta chains from one sample sequenced in a study of blood T cells in healthy people across ages. Together with a sample-barcoded 5' primer, a J-beta primer mix was included in a second PCR lasting roughly 6 to 12 cycles. One entry per CDR3 protein results from TCRdb running MiXCR on the 5' RACE reads. Here the sample spans hundreds of thousands of distinct CDR3 sequences, about 42% being singletons. The sequencing input was blood. Every receptor here comes from a woman between 55 and 75 years old in good health.

This clonotype was picked up a small number of times. One end of the junction is discordant with germline, which a read error may explain. The chain is built from TRBV6-4 and TRBJ2-6; TRBD2 might be the D (7 bases). This CDR3 contains 13 residues. In germline, CDR1 is MRHNA, CDR2 SNTAGT. In DNA form, the CDR3 reads TGTGCCAGCAGGAAGAGGGGGGGCAACGTCCTGACTTTC. This gives the protein CASRKRGGNVLTF.

The chain employs TRBV6-1 and TRBJ1-4, with 7 bases aligning to TRBD1. Germline-derived CDR1 and CDR2 are MNHNS and SASEGT. V trimming: 8 bases; J trimming: 8 bases; junction bases outside the gene matches: 8. This CDR3 has 13 amino acids. The CDR3 DNA sequence: TGTGCCAGCTTGACAGGGAGAGGAGAAAAACTGTTTTTT. This codes for CASLTGRGEKLFF.

The J gene is TRBJ2-1, the V gene TRBV6-5; possibly TRBD1 for D (6 bases). With 5 bases removed from V and 12 bases from J, the gap between germline ends came to 20 bases. Germline V gives CDR1 MNHEY, CDR2 SVGAGI. The CDR3 has 14 residues. The CDR3 region is CASSTNGDIFWQFF. The DNA for the CDR3 is TGTGCCAGCAGTACAAACGGGGACATATTTTGGCAGTTCTTC.

The table lists this clonotype with a few counts. Being one base from a much bigger clone, this may be a read error. The chain joins TRBV20-1 to TRBJ2-7, with TRBD2 matching 12 bases. Germline V CDR1 and CDR2: DFQATT, SNEGSKA (reference sequence). The CDR3 loop spans 15 amino acids. V shed 2 bases, J shed 7 bases, and the junction held 9 bases outside the gene matches. The CDR3 DNA sequence: TGCAGTGCTAGATCTACTAGCGGGAGGCGCAATGAGCAGTACTTC. Translation: CSARSTSGRRNEQYF.

The J gene is TRBJ2-5, the V gene TRBV29-1, with 11 bases matching TRBD2. The DNA end is a closer match to TRBJ2-7, so the J assignment may be wrong. CDR3 length: 15 residues. Germline loops: CDR1 SQVTM, CDR2 ANQGSEA. DNA for the CDR3: TGCAGCGTTGATGGTGGGCTAGCGGGAGGTGGCGAGCAGTACTTC. Encoded protein: CSVDGGLAGGGEQYF.

V usage is TRBV24-1 and J usage is TRBJ2-5, with 11 positions matching TRBD1. The tail of the sequence fits TRBJ2-7 better, so the J call may be wrong. This CDR3 spans 14 amino acids. Germline V gene sequence: CDR1 KGHDR, CDR2 SFDVKD. Here the CDR3 DNA reads TGTGCCACCAGTGATGGGACAGGGGGAGTCGAGCAGTACTTC. Amino acids: CATSDGTGGVEQYF.

In this sample, this clonotype turned up many times. The V gene is TRBV29-1, the J gene TRBJ1-4; D remains ambiguous. The CDR3 is 14 residues long. Germline V CDR1 and CDR2: SQVTM, ANQGSEA. V was shortened by 6 bases and J by 4 bases, with 15 bases between the two germline ends. The CDR3 DNA reads as TGCAGCGTGGGTTGGGCGGACGGTAATGAAAAACTGTTTTTT. It encodes CSVGWADGNEKLFF. The full variable domain, in which reference TRBV29-1 and TRBJ1-4 provide the parts outside the CDR3, is SAVISQKPSRDICQRGTSLTIQCQVDSQVTMMFWYRQQPGQSLTLIATANQGSEATYESGFVIDKFPISRPNLTFSTLTVSNMSPEDSSIYLCSVGWADGNEKLFFGSGTQLSVL.

This clonotype came up a few times. V gene TRBV7-3 combines with J gene TRBJ2-3; TRBD2 aligns across 10 bases. With V trimmed by 5 bases and J by 4 bases, 6 bases remained unmatched. CDR1 is SGHTA, CDR2 FQGTGA, per germline. The CDR3 is 15 amino acids. The CDR3 sequence: CASSVGTSESDTQYF. In nucleotides, the CDR3 is TGTGCCAGCAGCGTCGGGACTAGCGAATCAGATACGCAGTATTTT.

This clonotype was seen a handful of times. This chain uses TRBV7-3 with TRBJ1-6; D is undetermined. CDR1 SGHTA and CDR2 FQGTGA come from the germline V gene. V was shortened by 1 base and J by 7 bases, with 8 bases between the two germline ends. This CDR3 is built from 14 residues. CDR3 residues: CASSLSQWNSPLHF. DNA of the CDR3: TGTGCCAGCAGCTTAAGTCAGTGGAATTCACCCCTCCACTTT.

The chain has TRBV24-1 and TRBJ2-5; maybe TRBD1 (5 bases). V lost 6 bases and J lost 2, with 15 bases in between. The CDR3 consists of 15 residues. Germline V gene lookup returns CDR1 KGHDR and CDR2 SFDVKD. The CDR3 nucleotides are TGTGCCACCAGTCACATTACGGCAGGGCAAGAGACCCAGTACTTC. Its translation: CATSHITAGQETQYF.